This TCR beta chain is from a study of lymphopenia after photon versus proton radiotherapy. Study results and limitations: After lymphocyte nadir, photon-treated repertoires showed oligoclonal expansion, especially CD8+ Temra. Post-nadir TCR diversity decline inversely tracked overall survival among those who died. Relative stability marked proton patients; photon patients lost diversity and naive cells.

Clones were sequenced by immunoSEQ multiplex PCR, and TCRdb holds only the in-frame ones, with some missing. The data contain approximately 80,000 clones, around four fifths of them singletons. Note on this clone: Its specificity is unknown.

CDR1 is SEHNR and CDR2 is FQNEAQ in the germline V gene (reference sequence). The V end was cut by 1 base, the J end by 3 bases, with 5 bases between. The CDR3 sequence is 13 residues long. The source material was peripheral blood, sampled from a patient treated with proton-based radiotherapy. This chain links TRBV7-9 with TRBJ2-3; D gene unclear. The clonotype was recovered from a man between 60 and 75 years old with pancreatic cancer. The CDR3 DNA sequence: TGTGCCAGCAGCTTAGGTTTTACAGATACGCAGTATTTT. It codes for CASSLGFTDTQYF.